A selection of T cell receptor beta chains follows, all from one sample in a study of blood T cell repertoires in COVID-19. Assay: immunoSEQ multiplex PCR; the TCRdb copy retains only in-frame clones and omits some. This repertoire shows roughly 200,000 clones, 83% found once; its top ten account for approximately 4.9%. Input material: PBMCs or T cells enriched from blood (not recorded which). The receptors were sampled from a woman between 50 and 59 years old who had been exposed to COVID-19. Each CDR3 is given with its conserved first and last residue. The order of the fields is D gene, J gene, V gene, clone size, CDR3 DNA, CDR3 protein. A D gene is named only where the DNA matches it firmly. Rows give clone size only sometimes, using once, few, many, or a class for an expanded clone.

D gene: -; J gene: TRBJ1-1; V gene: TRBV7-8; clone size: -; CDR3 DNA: TGTGCCAGCAGCTTCCTCACAGGATCTCGCACTGAAGCTTTCTTT; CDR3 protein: CASSFLTGSRTEAFF
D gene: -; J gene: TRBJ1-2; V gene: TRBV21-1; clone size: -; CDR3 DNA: TGTGCCAGCAGCCCCTGGGACAGGGGGAATGGTTTGGCAGCTAACTATGGCTACACCTTC; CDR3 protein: CASSPWDRGNGLAANYGYTF
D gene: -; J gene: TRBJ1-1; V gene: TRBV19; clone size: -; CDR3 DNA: TGTGCCAGTAGTATGGGCAGTCTGGGCACTGAAGCTTTCTTT; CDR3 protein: CASSMGSLGTEAFF
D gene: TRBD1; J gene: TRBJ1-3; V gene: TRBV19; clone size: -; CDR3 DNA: TGTGCCAGTAGTAGTACAGGGGGTATTGGAAACACCATATATTTT; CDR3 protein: CASSSTGGIGNTIYF
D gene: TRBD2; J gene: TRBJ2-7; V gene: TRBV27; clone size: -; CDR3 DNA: TGTGCCAGCAGTTTAACGGCTAGCGGGTCCGGGGAGCAGTACTTC; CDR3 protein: CASSLTASGSGEQYF
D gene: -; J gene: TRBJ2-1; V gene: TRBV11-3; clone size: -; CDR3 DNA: TGTGCCAGCAGCTTGAGCTCCTACAATGAGCAGTTCTTC; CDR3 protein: CASSLSSYNEQFF
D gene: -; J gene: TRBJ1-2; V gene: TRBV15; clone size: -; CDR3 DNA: TGTGCCACCAGCAGAGAAAGCGGGGCCTACTATGGCTACACCTTC; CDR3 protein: CATSRESGAYYGYTF
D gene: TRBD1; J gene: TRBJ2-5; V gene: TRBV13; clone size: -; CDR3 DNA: TGTGCCAGCAGCCCCCGTGCCTTCGGACAGGCGGAAGAGACCCAGTACTTC; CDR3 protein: CASSPRAFGQAEETQYF
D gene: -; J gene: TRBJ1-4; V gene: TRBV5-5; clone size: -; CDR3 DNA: TGTGCCAGCAGCTTGGCAGAGGGGGTAGAAAAACTGTTTTTT; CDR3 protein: CASSLAEGVEKLFF
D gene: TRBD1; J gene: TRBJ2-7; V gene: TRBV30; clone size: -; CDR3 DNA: TGTGCCTCTGGGACAGGGTACGAGCAGTACTTC; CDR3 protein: CASGTGYEQYF
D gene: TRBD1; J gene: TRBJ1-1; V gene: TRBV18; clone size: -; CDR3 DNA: TGTGCCAGCTCACCCCTACAGGGGGAGAACACTGAAGCTTTCTTT; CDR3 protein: CASSPLQGENTEAFF
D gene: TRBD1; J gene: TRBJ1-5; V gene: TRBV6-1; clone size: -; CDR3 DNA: TGTGCCAGCAGTGATTGGTCAGGGGGGAATCAGCCCCAGCATTTT; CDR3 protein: CASSDWSGGNQPQHF
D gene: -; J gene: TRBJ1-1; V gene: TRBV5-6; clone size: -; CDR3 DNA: TGTGCCAGCAGCTTCGTAGCCACGGACACTGAAGCTTTCTTT; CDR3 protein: CASSFVATDTEAFF
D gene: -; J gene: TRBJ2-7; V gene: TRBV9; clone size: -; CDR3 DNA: TGTGCCAGCAGCGTCGACAGTCTGAGCTCCTACGAGCAGTACTTC; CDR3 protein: CASSVDSLSSYEQYF
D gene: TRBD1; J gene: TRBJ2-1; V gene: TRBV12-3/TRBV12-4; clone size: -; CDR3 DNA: TGTGCCAGCACCTCCCTGGACAGGGCGTTCTTC; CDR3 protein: CASTSLDRAFF
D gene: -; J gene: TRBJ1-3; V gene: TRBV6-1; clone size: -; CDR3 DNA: TGTGCCAGCAGTGAAAATGAGAGCAACACCATATATTTT; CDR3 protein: CASSENESNTIYF
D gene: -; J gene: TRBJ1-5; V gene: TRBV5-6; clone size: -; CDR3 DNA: TGTGCCAGCAGCTTCGGGGGTTTATCACGTCAGCCCCAGCATTTT; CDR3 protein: CASSFGGLSRQPQHF
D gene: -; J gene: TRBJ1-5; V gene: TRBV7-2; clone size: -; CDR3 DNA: TGTGCCAGCAGCTATTGGGGGGGCAATCAGCCCCAGCATTTT; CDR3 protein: CASSYWGGNQPQHF
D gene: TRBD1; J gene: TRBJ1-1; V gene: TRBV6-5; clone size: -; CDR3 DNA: TGTGCCAGCAGGACAGGGCCTGAAGCTTTCTTT; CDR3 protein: CASRTGPEAFF
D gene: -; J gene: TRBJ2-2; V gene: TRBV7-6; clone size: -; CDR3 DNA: TGTGCCAGCACCATCAGCTTGGGCAGATTCACCGGGGAGCTGTTTTTT; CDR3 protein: CASTISLGRFTGELFF
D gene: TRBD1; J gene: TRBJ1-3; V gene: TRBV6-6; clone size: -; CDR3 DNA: TGTGCCAGCAGTCCCGCAGGGGGCGCGGGAGGAAACACCATATATTTT; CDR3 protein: CASSPAGGAGGNTIYF
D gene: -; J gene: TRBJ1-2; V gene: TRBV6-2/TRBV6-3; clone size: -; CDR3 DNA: TGTGCCAGCAGTGGCAGGAGGGACGGCTATGGCTACACCTTC; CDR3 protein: CASSGRRDGYGYTF
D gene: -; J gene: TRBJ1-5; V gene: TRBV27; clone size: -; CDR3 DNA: TGTGCCAGCAGTCCGAGGGCCATGGGGAATCAGCCCCAGCATTTT; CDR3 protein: CASSPRAMGNQPQHF
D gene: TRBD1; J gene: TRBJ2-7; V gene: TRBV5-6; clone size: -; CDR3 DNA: TGTGCCAGCAGCTTGGCCGGGTTTGAAGGGACAGGGGGCTACGAGCAGTACTTC; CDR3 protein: CASSLAGFEGTGGYEQYF
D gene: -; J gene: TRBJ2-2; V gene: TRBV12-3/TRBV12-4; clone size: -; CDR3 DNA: TGTGCCAGCAGTTTAGGCGACACCGGGGAGCTGTTTTTT; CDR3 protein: CASSLGDTGELFF
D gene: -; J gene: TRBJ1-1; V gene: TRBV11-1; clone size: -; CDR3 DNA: TGTGCCAGCAGCTCCCCAGCAAACAGGAACACTGAAGCTTTCTTT; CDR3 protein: CASSSPANRNTEAFF
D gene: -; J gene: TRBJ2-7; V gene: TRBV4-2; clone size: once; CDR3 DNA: TGTGCCAGCAGCCAAGGAGGGGGGGGTTCCTACGAGCAGTACTTC; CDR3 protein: CASSQGGGGSYEQYF